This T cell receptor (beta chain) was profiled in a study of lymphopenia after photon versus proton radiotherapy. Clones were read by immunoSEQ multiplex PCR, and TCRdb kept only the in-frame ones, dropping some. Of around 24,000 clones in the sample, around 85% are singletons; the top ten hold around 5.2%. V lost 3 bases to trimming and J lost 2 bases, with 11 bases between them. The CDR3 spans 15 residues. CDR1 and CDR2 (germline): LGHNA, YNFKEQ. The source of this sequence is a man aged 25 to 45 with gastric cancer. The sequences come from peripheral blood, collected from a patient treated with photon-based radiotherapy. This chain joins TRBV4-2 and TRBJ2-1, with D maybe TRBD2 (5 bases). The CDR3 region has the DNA TGTGCCAGCAGCCATGGGCTAGCAGCCTACAATGAGCAGTTCTTC. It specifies CASSHGLAAYNEQFF.